This section outlines one TCR beta chain sequence together with its context. The target antigen is unknown. These data come from a study of cytomegalovirus exposure and HLA in healthy donors. General study results and limits: According to a later analysis, donors in an Asian-associated ancestry cluster reportedly had fewer N-insertions than the roughly 640-donor mean.

Germline lookup yields CDR1 MGHRA and CDR2 YSYEKL. The CDR3 runs to 18 residues. The V and J ends lost 3 bases and 6 bases, in that order; junction bases with no gene match: 9. Primers included in the PCR were 60 Vbeta and 13 Jbeta primers. Some clones are missing from TCRdb's copy, which holds only in-frame ones; the method was immunoSEQ multiplex PCR. This sample contains about 160,000 clones. This TCR was recovered from a woman aged 60-75 years in good health and CMV-seronegative. The chain is built from TRBV4-1 and TRBJ2-1, with 15 bases aligning to TRBD2. Sequencing used PBMCs. CDR3 DNA: TGCGCCAGCAGCCATGGACTAGCGGGAGGGGTTTTGGTCAATGAGCAGTTCTTC. It is translated as CASSHGLAGGVLVNEQFF.